A selection of T cell receptor beta chains follows, all from one sample in a study of cytomegalovirus exposure and HLA in healthy donors. The assay was immunoSEQ multiplex PCR, and TCRdb's table has in-frame clones only and misses some. The repertoire table contains more than 75,000 clones. Sequences were obtained from PBMCs. The receptors come from a middle-aged man in good health and CMV-seropositive. Each CDR3 is given with its conserved first and last residue. A D gene is named only where the DNA matches it firmly.

V gene	D gene	J gene	CDR3 length	CDR3 protein	CDR3 DNA
TRBV19	-	TRBJ1-4	16	CASSRLWTDSNEKLFF	TGTGCCAGTAGTCGGCTCTGGACGGACAGTAATGAAAAACTGTTTTTT
TRBV29-1	-	TRBJ1-2	11	CSGRDNRGYTF	TGCAGCGGCCGGGACAATCGGGGCTACACCTTC
TRBV14	-	TRBJ1-1	14	CASSQERGNTEAFF	TGTGCCAGCAGCCAAGAGCGAGGGAACACTGAAGCTTTCTTT
TRBV29-1	TRBD2	TRBJ2-1	15	CSVVRAGGPLDEQFF	TGCAGCGTTGTTCGAGCGGGAGGGCCTTTAGATGAGCAGTTCTTC
TRBV11-2	TRBD2	TRBJ2-1	19	CASSRGLAGGSSAFNEQFF	TGTGCCAGCAGCCGTGGACTAGCGGGAGGGAGCTCAGCTTTCAATGAGCAGTTCTTC
TRBV30	TRBD2	TRBJ2-2	13	CARGDGGTGELFF	TGTGCGCGGGGGGACGGAGGGACCGGGGAGCTGTTTTTT
TRBV10-3	TRBD2	TRBJ2-6	18	CAISSSSGSNSGANVLTF	TGTGCCATCAGTTCATCTAGCGGGTCCAACTCTGGGGCCAACGTCCTGACTTTC
TRBV4-2	-	TRBJ1-1	14	CASSQAFGIREAFF	TGTGCCAGCAGCCAAGCTTTCGGGATAAGGGAAGCTTTCTTT
TRBV19	-	TRBJ1-1	18	CASSIDNRDRPFNTEAFF	TGTGCCAGTAGTATAGATAATCGCGACAGGCCGTTTAACACTGAAGCTTTCTTT
TRBV27	-	TRBJ2-1	13	CASRSGLDNEQFF	TGTGCCAGCAGGAGTGGACTCGACAATGAGCAGTTCTTC
TRBV11-2	TRBD2	TRBJ2-3	17	CASSSPRLAGGPYTQYF	TGTGCCAGCAGCTCCCCCAGGCTAGCGGGAGGGCCTTATACGCAGTATTTT
TRBV6-1	TRBD1	TRBJ1-5	15	CASSEGGQGRQPQHF	TGTGCCAGCAGTGAAGGGGGACAGGGTCGACAGCCCCAGCATTTT
TRBV6-5	TRBD1	TRBJ2-2	15	CASTPGTGNTGELFF	TGTGCCAGCACCCCCGGGACAGGGAACACCGGGGAGCTGTTTTTT
TRBV6-5	-	TRBJ2-5	14	CASSSQGSQETQYF	TGTGCCAGCAGTTCCCAGGGTAGTCAAGAGACCCAGTACTTC
TRBV5-1	TRBD2	TRBJ2-2	15	CASSLALADTGELFF	TGCGCCAGCAGCTTGGCACTAGCGGATACCGGGGAGCTGTTTTTT
TRBV6-5	-	TRBJ1-4	16	CASSYSVGPTNEKLFF	TGTGCCAGCAGTTACTCGGTGGGGCCAACTAATGAAAAACTGTTTTTT
TRBV11-1	-	TRBJ1-2	13	CASSLAQGYGYTF	TGTGCCAGCAGCTTAGCCCAGGGCTATGGCTACACCTTC
TRBV25-1	-	TRBJ2-7	14	CASSEGGDIYEQYF	TGTGCCAGCAGTGAAGGTGGGGACATATACGAGCAGTACTTC
TRBV9	-	TRBJ2-7	14	CASSVMGQGGEQYF	TGTGCCAGCAGCGTGATGGGACAAGGAGGCGAGCAGTACTTC
TRBV5-1	-	TRBJ2-2	15	CASTIGQVGTGELFF	TGCGCCAGCACGATTGGCCAGGTCGGCACCGGGGAGCTGTTTTTT
TRBV5-5	TRBD2	TRBJ2-7	20	CASSLRGGGLAGGPVYEQYF	TGTGCCAGCAGTCTGAGGGGGGGTGGGCTAGCGGGAGGGCCGGTCTACGAGCAGTACTTC
TRBV18	TRBD2	TRBJ2-2	16	CASSSTSGSRTGELFF	TGTGCCAGCTCGTCTACTAGCGGGAGCCGCACCGGGGAGCTGTTTTTT
TRBV6-5	TRBD2	TRBJ2-7	14	CASRRGGRTREQYF	TGTGCCAGCAGACGCGGCGGGAGAACTCGAGAGCAGTACTTC
TRBV19	TRBD2	TRBJ2-7	14	CASSYSGRAYEQYF	TGTGCCAGTAGTTACAGCGGGAGGGCCTACGAGCAGTACTTC
TRBV18	TRBD1	TRBJ1-2	15	CASSPLGTDYYGYTF	TGTGCCAGCTCACCACTAGGGACAGACTACTATGGCTACACCTTC
TRBV2	TRBD2	TRBJ2-5	16	CASSETSGGGKETQYF	TGTGCCAGCAGCGAGACTAGCGGGGGGGGGAAAGAGACCCAGTACTTC
TRBV4-3	-	TRBJ1-4	15	CASSQDWLTNEKLFF	TGCGCCAGCAGCCAAGATTGGCTAACTAATGAAAAACTGTTTTTT
TRBV30	-	TRBJ1-1	15	CAWTTGRKPGAEAFF	TGTGCCTGGACCACGGGGAGGAAGCCGGGCGCTGAAGCTTTCTTT
TRBV30	TRBD1	TRBJ1-5	14	CAWSNLQGDQPQHF	TGTGCCTGGAGTAATCTACAGGGGGATCAGCCCCAGCATTTT